This T cell receptor (beta chain) stems from a study of cytomegalovirus exposure and HLA in healthy donors. As for the study in general: Among the 350 to 500 donors who were genotyped, approximately 83% fell in the genetic ancestry cluster that is associated with self-reported Caucasian donors. Study-wide results and caveats: Cytomegalovirus-associated status was assigned to approximately 160 TCR beta chains. The productive fraction for most TCR beta V segments was about 90% or about 30% in an earlier analysis. A later analysis, which compared TCR beta chains of equal frequency, found the HLA-associated ones more clonally expanded.

Looked up from germline, CDR1 is MNHEY and CDR2 is SVGAGI. The CDR3 consists of 13 residues. V was cut by 2 bases and J by 7 bases, with 6 bases left in between. A note on this clone: Its target is unknown. The sample holds other DNA sequences that translate to the same CDR3.

This PCR relied on a set of 60 Vbeta primers and 13 Jbeta primers. Repertoires were generated with immunoSEQ multiplex PCR, while TCRdb's copy carries only in-frame clones and drops some. The sample shows some 160,000 clones, about 75% of them seen only once. The sequencing input was PBMCs. The clonotype was recovered from a woman aged 25 to 39 in good health and CMV-seronegative. The chain is built from TRBV6-5 and TRBJ1-6; TRBD1 might be the D (5 bases). The DNA of the CDR3 is TGTGCCAGCAGTTACAGGGGAAATTCACCCCTCCACTTT. It specifies CASSYRGNSPLHF.